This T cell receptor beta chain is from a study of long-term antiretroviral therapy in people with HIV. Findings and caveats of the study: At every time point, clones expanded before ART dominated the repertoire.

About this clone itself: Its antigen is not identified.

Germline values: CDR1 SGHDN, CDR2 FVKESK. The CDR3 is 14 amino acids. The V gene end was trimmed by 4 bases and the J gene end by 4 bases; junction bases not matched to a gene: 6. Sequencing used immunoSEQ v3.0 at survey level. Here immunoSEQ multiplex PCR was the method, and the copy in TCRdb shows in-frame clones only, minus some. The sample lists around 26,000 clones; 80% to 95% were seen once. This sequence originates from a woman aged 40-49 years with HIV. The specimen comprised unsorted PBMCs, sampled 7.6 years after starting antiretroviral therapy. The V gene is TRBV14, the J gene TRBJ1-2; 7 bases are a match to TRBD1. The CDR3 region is CASSRQGRIYGYTF. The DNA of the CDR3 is TGTGCCAGCAGCCGACAGGGACGAATCTATGGCTACACCTTC.